Presented here are 24 T cell receptor beta chains from one specimen sequenced in a study of high-grade serous ovarian cancer treatment subgroups (dated by TCRdb to about 2021). Tumor samples were collected prior to definitive surgery or chemotherapy. The method was the immunoSEQ multiplex PCR assay. As stored in TCRdb, this immuneACCESS dataset retains in-frame rearrangements with V and J assigned. A fraction of the clones does not appear; measured against another copy, unresolved V genes explain less than half of the discrepancy, and the remainder lacks a known reason. This sample is represented by some 4,200 clones; under 85% of them were singletons. In total, the top ten clones hold 6.5% to 10% of the sample. Sequenced input: tumor tissue. These receptors all stem from a human donor with high-grade serous ovarian cancer.

The chain employs TRBV11-3 and TRBJ2-2; D is ambiguous. CDR3 length: 12 amino acids. The V end lost 5 bases, the J end lost 7 bases, and 8 bases lay between the germline ends. Germline CDR1 SGHNT, CDR2 YENEEA. This CDR3 reads CASSPRIGELFF. For the CDR3, the DNA is TGTGCCAGCAGCCCCCGGATCGGGGAGCTGTTTTTT.

The V call is TRBV6-5, the J call TRBJ2-7; 11 nucleotides align to TRBD2. This CDR3 comprises 13 residues. Germline V gene sequence: CDR1 MNHEY, CDR2 SVGAGI. J gave up 2 bases and V 9 bases, and 3 bases lay outside the gene matches. CDR3 sequence reads: CASRLAGTYEQYF. The CDR3 DNA is TGTGCCAGTAGACTAGCGGGGACCTACGAGCAGTACTTC.

The genes are TRBV29-1 and TRBJ1-1; 8 positions agree with TRBD1. With 6 bases clipped from V and 4 bases from J, the junction kept 10 bases outside the gene matches. CDR1 is SQVTM, CDR2 ANQGSEA, per germline. This CDR3 has 14 amino acids. The CDR3 DNA follows: TGCAGCGTCGTGGACAGGGAAGACGGCACTGAAGCTTTCTTT. Encoded protein: CSVVDREDGTEAFF. The whole variable domain, filled in from reference TRBV29-1 and TRBJ1-1, reads SAVISQKPSRDICQRGTSLTIQCQVDSQVTMMFWYRQQPGQSLTLIATANQGSEATYESGFVIDKFPISRPNLTFSTLTVSNMSPEDSSIYLCSVVDREDGTEAFFGQGTRLTVV.

The V call is TRBV6-5, the J call TRBJ1-6; D ambiguous. The germline V and J ends were trimmed by 0 bases and 6 bases, with 12 bases remaining between them. The CDR3 extends over 16 amino acids. The germline gives CDR1 MNHEY, CDR2 SVGAGI. CDR3 region: CASSYSTQTTNSPLHF. In DNA form, the CDR3 reads TGTGCCAGCAGTTACTCGACACAGACGACTAATTCACCCCTCCACTTT.

The J gene is TRBJ2-3, the V gene TRBV7-6; D call uncertain. Trimming left V 2 bases short and J 5 bases short, with 17 bases between. CDR3 length: 16 amino acids. Germline V gives CDR1 SGHVS, CDR2 FNYEAQ. The CDR3 DNA follows: TGTGCCAGCAGCTTATTAGCCGCCACAGTCGGAGATACGCAGTATTTT. This translates into CASSLLAATVGDTQYF.

The chain carries TRBV6-5 and TRBJ1-1; 7 nucleotides agree with TRBD1. The CDR3 covers 16 residues. The ends lost 2 bases at V and 0 bases at J; junction bases unmatched: 6. The germline V gene encodes CDR1 MNHEY and CDR2 SVGAGI. Written as DNA, the CDR3 is TGTGCCAGCAGTTACCGCACTCAGGGGGTGAACACTGAAGCTTTCTTT. Translated, it gives CASSYRTQGVNTEAFF.

The CDR3 region is CASSKEQYTDTQYF. CDR3 coding DNA: TGTGCCAGTAGTAAAGAACAGTACACAGATACGCAGTATTTT. This chain uses TRBV19 with TRBJ2-3; unclear D gene. The V gene's germline CDR1 is LNHDA and CDR2 SQIVND (reference sequence). The CDR3 loop spans 14 amino acids. The V and J ends lost 4 bases and 2 bases respectively, with 10 bases between them. Full variable domain (missing parts from reference TRBV19 and TRBJ2-3): DGGITQSPKYLFRKEGQNVTLSCEQNLNHDAMYWYRQDPGQGLRLIYYSQIVNDFQKGDIAEGYSVSREKKESFPLTVTSAQKNPTAFYLCASSKEQYTDTQYFGPGTRLTVL.

The chain links TRBV2 to TRBJ2-1; possibly TRBD2 for D (6 bases). The CDR3 length is 11 residues. Germline V gene sequence: CDR1 SNHLY, CDR2 FYNNEI. Trimming shortened V by 6 bases and J by 15 bases, and 15 bases separated the two germline ends. The CDR3 protein is CASRQTRSTFF. The DNA for the CDR3 is TGTGCCAGCAGGCAGACTAGGTCTACGTTCTTC.

The genes are TRBV6-6 and TRBJ2-7; the D is unclear. CDR3 length equals 12 residues. With 2 bases removed from V and 2 bases from J, the gap between germline ends came to 4 bases. CDR1 is MNHNY, CDR2 SVGAGI, per germline (reference sequence). Here the CDR3 reads CASSYVPYEQYF. CDR3 nucleotide sequence: TGTGCCAGCAGTTACGTCCCCTACGAGCAGTACTTC.

The chain recombines TRBV7-8 with TRBJ2-1; D tentatively fits TRBD1 or TRBD2 (6 bases each). The length of the CDR3 is 11 residues. The germline gives CDR1 SGHVS, CDR2 FQNEAQ. V lost 1 base and J lost 12, with 7 bases in between. CDR3 in amino acids: CASSLEGGQFF. Here the CDR3 DNA reads TGTGCCAGCAGCTTAGAGGGGGGGCAGTTCTTC.

The rearrangement uses TRBV7-6 and TRBJ1-3; possibly TRBD1 for D (6 bases). V lost 1 base to trimming and J lost 0 bases, with 13 bases between them. Germline-derived CDR1 and CDR2 are SGHVS and FNYEAQ. The CDR3 has 17 amino acids. The CDR3 DNA reads TGTGCCAGCAGCTTAGATCCCCAGGGGCCCTCTGGAAACACCATATATTTT. Its protein product is CASSLDPQGPSGNTIYF.

This chain links TRBV7-2 with TRBJ2-6; D uncertain. Germline V lookup: CDR1 SGHTA, CDR2 FQGNSA. This CDR3 comprises 17 residues. V lost 0 bases and J lost 0, with 9 bases in between. CDR3 sequence: CASSLAASSSGANVLTF. CDR3 nucleotide sequence: TGTGCCAGCAGCTTAGCGGCCTCTTCCTCTGGGGCCAACGTCCTGACTTTC.

This rearrangement joins TRBV5-1 to TRBJ2-5; possibly TRBD2 for D (6 bases). The V end lost 5 bases, the J end lost 5 bases, and 19 bases lay between the germline ends. CDR1 is SGHRS, CDR2 YFSETQ, per germline. The CDR3 spans 15 residues. For the CDR3, the DNA is TGCGCCAGCAGTCCCGCCGGGGCGGGGTATGAGACCCAGTACTTC. Amino acid sequence: CASSPAGAGYETQYF.

The chain links TRBV5-1 to TRBJ2-6; D ambiguous. The CDR3 loop spans 14 amino acids. Trimming removed 5 bases from V and 2 bases from J, with 8 bases in between. Germline-derived CDR1 and CDR2 are SGHRS and YFSETQ. The CDR3 protein is CASSPRTGANVLTF. In DNA form, the CDR3 reads TGCGCCAGCAGTCCTAGGACTGGGGCCAACGTCCTGACTTTC.

The chain uses TRBV9 and TRBJ2-5, with 7 bases that match TRBD1. CDR1 is SGDLS and CDR2 is YYNGEE in the germline V gene. The trim removed 3 bases at V and 4 bases at J, leaving 3 bases unmatched. The CDR3 runs 13 residues. The CDR3 nucleotides are TGTGCCAGCAGCGGACGACAGGGAGAGACCCAGTACTTC. It yields the protein CASSGRQGETQYF.

J is TRBJ1-1 and V is TRBV9, with unresolved D. V lost 4 bases to trimming and J lost 4 bases, with 14 bases between them. Germline-derived CDR1 and CDR2 are SGDLS and YYNGEE. The CDR3 consists of 14 residues. CDR3 bases: TGTGCCAGCAGCCCCGAAACCACGAGCACTGAAGCTTTCTTT. This translates into CASSPETTSTEAFF.

The chain has TRBV7-3 and TRBJ2-3; D gene ambiguous. This CDR3 region has 13 residues. Germline CDR1 and CDR2: SGHTA and FQGTGA. The V and J ends lost 5 bases and 6 bases respectively, with 12 bases between them. The CDR3 sequence is CASSTAPGDTQYF. DNA of the CDR3: TGTGCCAGCAGCACCGCACCCGGGGATACGCAGTATTTT.

The chain employs TRBV7-6 and TRBJ2-7; a weak D match, TRBD2 (6 bases). The CDR3 totals 14 residues. With 5 bases removed from V and 0 bases from J, the gap between germline ends came to 11 bases. Germline V CDR1 and CDR2: SGHVS, FNYEAQ. For the CDR3, the DNA is TGTGCCAGCAGCGCTATCGGGAGCTCCTACGAGCAGTACTTC. Its translation: CASSAIGSSYEQYF.

The sample holds a few counts of this clone. The chain recombines TRBV6-6 with TRBJ2-1; D remains unclear. CDR1 is MNHNY, CDR2 SVGAGI, per germline (reference sequence). The CDR3 sequence is 15 residues long. V was clipped by 0 bases and J by 2 bases, with 8 bases between them. The CDR3 sequence is CASSYSRPPYNEQFF. In DNA form, the CDR3 reads TGTGCCAGCAGTTACTCCCGGCCCCCCTACAATGAGCAGTTCTTC.

The chain recombines TRBV4-3 with TRBJ1-2; D is ambiguous. The CDR3 is 15 amino acids. The germline CDR1 and CDR2 sequences are LGHNA and YSLEER. The V end was cut by 1 base, the J end by 5 bases, with 14 bases between. CDR3 nucleotides: TGCGCCAGCAGCCAAGCATCTTCACAGATTTATGGCTACACCTTC. It translates to CASSQASSQIYGYTF.

The V and J genes are TRBV29-1 and TRBJ1-2; D is undetermined. CDR1 and CDR2 (germline): SQVTM, ANQGSEA. CDR3 length: 12 residues. V was pared by 4 bases and J by 1 base, with 7 bases between. In nucleotides, the CDR3 is TGCAGCGTTGGACCTTTTAACTATGGCTACACCTTC. It encodes CSVGPFNYGYTF.

The chain couples TRBV6-4 to TRBJ2-3; the match to TRBD2 covers 8 bases. The junction had 4 bases not matched to a gene; V was cut back by 4 bases and J by 1 base. The length of the CDR3 is 15 residues. Germline loops: CDR1 MRHNA, CDR2 SNTAGT. This CDR3 is CASSVVGGGTDTQYF. The CDR3 region has the DNA TGTGCCAGCAGTGTCGTCGGGGGGGGCACAGATACGCAGTATTTT.

This clone occurred a few times. This chain joins TRBV30 and TRBJ2-7; TRBD1 matches 10 bases. Germline CDR1 reads GTSNPN; CDR2 reads SVGIG (reference sequence). Unmatched junction bases numbered 7, after V lost 2 bases and J lost 6 bases. The CDR3 runs to 14 residues. CDR3 region: CAWSHTGTGVEQYF. The CDR3 region has the DNA TGTGCCTGGAGTCATACCGGGACAGGGGTCGAGCAGTACTTC.

This chain connects TRBV27 to TRBJ1-2, with 8 bases aligning to TRBD1. The germline gives CDR1 MNHEY, CDR2 SMNVEV (reference sequence). The V segment lost 3 bases and the J segment 7 bases; nucleotides outside the gene matches: 7. CDR3 size: 14 residues. The CDR3 here is CASSFAGGSRGYTF. DNA for the CDR3: TGTGCCAGCAGTTTCGCAGGGGGCTCTCGTGGCTACACCTTC.